These T cell receptor beta chains were read from a single sample in a study of CD8 T cells in ankylosing spondylitis. TCRdb ran MiXCR on the 5' RACE reads and lists one entry per CDR3 protein. The sample shows hundreds of thousands of distinct CDR3 sequences, about 25% of them seen only once. The sequenced sample was blood, either unsorted or a sorted T cell fraction (not recorded which). These receptors all come from a male donor with ankylosing spondylitis. Each CDR3 is given with its conserved first and last residue. Each record gives: CDR3 protein, CDR3 DNA, D gene, J gene, V gene, CDR3 length, clone size. The D gene is left open where the match is weak. Only part of the rows carry a size: once, few, many, or a class if the clone is expanded.

CASSQAVGSTNEKLFF | TGCGCCAGCAGCCAAGCAGTTGGGTCAACTAATGAAAAACTGTTTTTT | - | TRBJ1-4 | TRBV4-1 | 16 | few
CASSPPRVTYEQYF | TGTGCCAGCAGCCCTCCGAGGGTAACTTACGAGCAGTACTTC | - | TRBJ2-7 | TRBV3-1 | 14 | -
CASSLEQDREAFF | TGCGCCAGCAGCTTGGAACAGGACCGTGAAGCTTTCTTT | - | TRBJ1-1 | TRBV5-1 | 13 | -
CSSRTSGITDTQYF | TGCAGTTCCCGGACTAGCGGCATCACAGATACGCAGTATTTT | TRBD2 | TRBJ2-3 | TRBV20-1 | 14 | few
CASSLPLATGYQETQYF | TGCGCCAGCAGCTTACCCTTGGCCACGGGGTACCAAGAGACCCAGTACTTC | - | TRBJ2-5 | TRBV5-1 | 17 | few
CASSIGGQGNQPQHF | TGTGCCAGTAGTATCGGGGGGCAGGGCAATCAGCCCCAGCATTTT | - | TRBJ1-5 | TRBV19 | 15 | few
CASSIDHGRNQPQHF | TGTGCCAGTAGTATAGATCATGGGCGCAATCAGCCCCAGCATTTT | - | TRBJ1-5 | TRBV19 | 15 | few
CASKGGDLIAQYF | TGTGCCAGCAAAGGCGGGGACCTTATCGCCCAGTACTTC | - | TRBJ2-5 | TRBV6-6 | 13 | -
CASRRAEGPNEQFF | TGTGCCAGCAGAAGGGCGGAGGGGCCGAATGAGCAGTTCTTC | - | TRBJ2-1 | TRBV12-3/TRBV12-4 | 14 | -
CASSLFGGAEAFF | TGTGCCAGCAGTTTATTTGGGGGTGCTGAAGCTTTCTTT | - | TRBJ1-1 | TRBV27 | 13 | -
CASSQDRAGRETQYF | TGTGCCAGCAGCCAAGATCGGGCAGGGAGAGAGACCCAGTACTTC | - | TRBJ2-5 | TRBV4-2 | 15 | -
CASSHGGKNSPLHF | TGTGCCAGCAGCCACGGCGGAAAAAATTCACCCCTCCACTTT | - | TRBJ1-6 | TRBV7-2 | 14 | few
CASSWDTNTEAFF | TGCGCCAGCAGCTGGGACACCAACACTGAAGCTTTCTTT | - | TRBJ1-1 | TRBV5-1 | 13 | few
CASSSGIAGAPDTQYF | TGTGCCAGCAGCTCAGGGATAGCGGGAGCCCCAGATACGCAGTATTTT | TRBD2 | TRBJ2-3 | TRBV11-2 | 16 | -
CASSLQDSYSGNTIYF | TGCGCCAGCAGCCTCCAGGACTCTTACTCTGGAAACACCATATATTTT | - | TRBJ1-3 | TRBV5-1 | 16 | -
CASSLDSGRRETQYF | TGCGCCAGCAGCTTGGATAGCGGGAGAAGGGAGACCCAGTACTTC | TRBD2 | TRBJ2-5 | TRBV5-1 | 15 | few
CASKPEPGTHTGELFF | TGTGCCAGCAAGCCCGAACCTGGGACTCACACCGGGGAGCTGTTTTTT | - | TRBJ2-2 | TRBV6-1 | 16 | -
CASSLGPGFSYEQYF | TGTGCCAGCAGCTTAGGGCCAGGGTTTTCCTACGAGCAGTACTTC | - | TRBJ2-7 | TRBV7-2 | 15 | few
CASRAGVIKNEQFF | TGCGCCAGCCGAGCGGGAGTAATAAAAAATGAGCAGTTCTTC | TRBD2 | TRBJ2-1 | TRBV5-1 | 14 | few
CASKEGWGTEAFF | TGTGCCAGCAAGGAGGGGTGGGGCACTGAAGCTTTCTTT | - | TRBJ1-1 | TRBV25-1 | 13 | -
CASSSAEFYGYTF | TGTGCCAGCAGTTCCGCAGAGTTCTATGGCTACACCTTC | - | TRBJ1-2 | TRBV28 | 13 | -
CASSFSNSMNTEAFF | TGTGCCAGCAGCTTTTCTAACAGCATGAACACTGAAGCTTTCTTT | - | TRBJ1-1 | TRBV7-9 | 15 | -
CASSLKVDTQYF | TGTGCCAGCAGCTTAAAGGTAGATACGCAGTATTTT | - | TRBJ2-3 | TRBV7-2 | 12 | many
CATRSGRGNTEAFF | TGTGCCACCAGATCAGGGAGAGGGAACACTGAAGCTTTCTTT | - | TRBJ1-1 | TRBV24-1 | 14 | -
CSASPGQSSYNEQFF | TGCAGTGCTAGCCCGGGACAGAGCTCCTACAATGAGCAGTTCTTC | TRBD1 | TRBJ2-1 | TRBV20-1 | 15 | once
CAAREASTGELFF | TGTGCTGCCAGGGAGGCGAGCACCGGGGAGCTGTTTTTT | - | TRBJ2-2 | TRBV19 | 13 | -
CSARGTSGRAPDTQYF | TGCAGTGCCAGAGGGACTAGCGGGAGGGCCCCAGATACGCAGTATTTT | TRBD2 | TRBJ2-3 | TRBV20-1 | 16 | -
CASSQVSRVEPFF | TGTGCCAGCAGCCAAGTTTCCAGGGTCGAACCTTTCTTT | - | TRBJ1-1 | TRBV14 | 13 | -
CASVLGQGANNEQFF | TGTGCCAGCGTTCTGGGACAGGGGGCCAACAATGAGCAGTTCTTC | TRBD1 | TRBJ2-1 | TRBV11-3 | 15 | few
CASSLVLAADIGDEQYF | TGCGCCAGCAGCTTGGTTCTAGCGGCAGATATTGGGGACGAGCAGTACTTC | TRBD2 | TRBJ2-7 | TRBV5-1 | 17 | few
CASDRENTGELFF | TGTGCCAGTGACAGGGAGAACACCGGGGAGCTGTTTTTT | TRBD1 | TRBJ2-2 | TRBV2 | 13 | few
CASSQVEQYNNEQFF | TGCGCCAGCAGCCAAGTCGAACAGTATAACAATGAGCAGTTCTTC | - | TRBJ2-1 | TRBV4-1 | 15 | -
CSAARTSVLNEQFF | TGCAGTGCTGCCCGGACTAGCGTCCTCAATGAGCAGTTCTTC | TRBD2 | TRBJ2-1 | TRBV20-1 | 14 | -
CASSPTDGQPGNTIYF | TGCGCCAGCAGCCCGACAGACGGGCAACCTGGAAACACCATATATTTT | - | TRBJ1-3 | TRBV5-1 | 16 | -
CASSLKLAYEQYF | TGTGCCAGCAGTTTGAAGCTAGCCTACGAGCAGTACTTC | - | TRBJ2-7 | TRBV12-3/TRBV12-4 | 13 | -
CASSLAPSTGVTEAFF | TGTGCCAGCAGCTTAGCCCCATCGACAGGGGTTACTGAAGCTTTCTTT | TRBD1 | TRBJ1-1 | TRBV7-6 | 16 | few
CASSSRRGDTQYF | TGTGCCAGCAGCTCCCGACGGGGAGATACGCAGTATTTT | - | TRBJ2-3 | TRBV3-1 | 13 | once
CASSLEVQQSSYNSPLHF | TGCGCCAGCAGCTTGGAGGTACAGCAGAGCTCCTATAATTCACCCCTCCACTTT | - | TRBJ1-6 | TRBV5-1 | 18 | -
CSAPGNNYEQYF | TGCAGTGCCCCGGGGAACAACTACGAGCAGTACTTC | - | TRBJ2-7 | TRBV20-1 | 12 | few
CASSLRGGSPPSEQYF | TGCGCCAGCAGCTTACGGGGCGGGAGTCCTCCCTCCGAGCAGTACTTC | TRBD2 | TRBJ2-7 | TRBV5-1 | 16 | -
CASSSPGTVNEKLFF | TGTGCCAGCAGCTCTCCCGGGACAGTTAATGAAAAACTGTTTTTT | TRBD1 | TRBJ1-4 | TRBV7-9 | 15 | few
CASSLGRGVDEQYF | TGTGCCAGCAGCTTAGGACGGGGGGTGGACGAGCAGTACTTC | TRBD2 | TRBJ2-7 | TRBV7-9 | 14 | -
CASSTWTGPQHF | TGTGCCAGCAGTACCTGGACGGGGCCCCAGCATTTT | - | TRBJ1-5 | TRBV12-3/TRBV12-4 | 12 | -
CASSLSPLAGVYNEQFF | TGTGCCAGCAGCTTAAGCCCCCTAGCGGGAGTCTACAATGAGCAGTTCTTC | TRBD2 | TRBJ2-1 | TRBV7-6 | 17 | few
CSVLRTQETQNF | TGCAGCGTTTTACGGACCCAAGAGACCCAGAACTTC | - | TRBJ2-5 | TRBV29-1 | 12 | -
CSVEGASNRYEQYF | TGCAGCGTTGAAGGCGCTAGCAACAGATACGAGCAGTACTTC | - | TRBJ2-7 | TRBV29-1 | 14 | few
CASRRAGNTEAFF | TGTGCCAGCAGACGAGCGGGGAACACTGAAGCTTTCTTT | - | TRBJ1-1 | TRBV7-2 | 13 | few
CASSFREPSNTGELFF | TGTGCCAGCAGTTTTCGGGAGCCCTCGAACACCGGGGAGCTGTTTTTT | - | TRBJ2-2 | TRBV12-3/TRBV12-4 | 16 | -
CASSPEEAVSYEQYF | TGTGCCAGCAGCCCCGAGGAGGCCGTCTCCTACGAGCAGTACTTC | - | TRBJ2-7 | TRBV7-8 | 15 | -
CASSGQATNEKLFF | TGTGCCAGCAGTGGACAAGCAACTAATGAAAAACTGTTTTTT | - | TRBJ1-4 | TRBV6-1 | 14 | few
CASSVESSTDTQYF | TGTGCCAGCAGTGTCGAGTCTAGCACAGATACGCAGTATTTT | - | TRBJ2-3 | TRBV9 | 14 | -
CASSLTTRGLYTEAFF | TGTGCCAGCAGCTTAACCACCAGGGGGCTTTACACTGAAGCTTTCTTT | TRBD1 | TRBJ1-1 | TRBV7-9 | 16 | -
CSAEVAGTYNEQFF | TGCAGTGCCGAGGTAGCGGGAACCTACAATGAGCAGTTCTTC | TRBD2 | TRBJ2-1 | TRBV20-1 | 14 | few
CASSEAFGQPQHF | TGTGCCAGCAGTGAAGCGTTTGGGCAGCCCCAGCATTTT | - | TRBJ1-5 | TRBV6-1 | 13 | -
CASSLNRVSTSETQYF | TGCGCCAGCAGCCTCAACAGGGTTTCAACGTCGGAGACCCAGTACTTC | - | TRBJ2-5 | TRBV5-1 | 16 | few
CASSAGASRGYNSPLHF | TGTGCCAGCAGCGCGGGGGCCTCCAGAGGATATAATTCACCCCTCCACTTT | - | TRBJ1-6 | TRBV9 | 17 | -
CSAPGGVRTGELFF | TGCAGTGCCCCCGGGGGCGTAAGGACCGGGGAGCTGTTTTTT | - | TRBJ2-2 | TRBV20-1 | 14 | few
CSALWETQYF | TGCAGTGCTCTTTGGGAGACCCAGTACTTC | - | TRBJ2-5 | TRBV20-1 | 10 | -
CASSQAPGVRIGELFF | TGTGCCAGCAGCCAAGCTCCAGGGGTAAGAATCGGGGAGCTGTTTTTT | - | TRBJ2-2 | TRBV3-1 | 16 | few
CASRTSGGYQETQYF | TGTGCCAGCCGGACTAGCGGAGGGTACCAAGAGACCCAGTACTTC | TRBD2 | TRBJ2-5 | TRBV25-1 | 15 | -